The T cell receptor (beta chain) described here comes from a study of siplizumab effects on memory and regulatory T cells. Study findings and constraints: A mean of approximately 70% of mappable alloreactive CD4+ clones were Treg-derived with siplizumab, compared with about 28% in controls.

The assay was immunoSEQ multiplex PCR, and TCRdb's table has in-frame clones only and misses some. The sample shows over 85,000 clones, nearly 95% of them seen only once. A word on this clone: The antigen is undetermined.

The V gene lost 5 bases and the J gene lost 3 bases, with 8 bases spanning the gap. CDR1 and CDR2 (germline): SEHNR, FQNEAQ (reference sequence). The CDR3 extends over 12 amino acids. This clonotype was obtained from a human donor in good health. The V call is TRBV7-9, the J call TRBJ2-7, with a tentative D call TRBD2 (5 bases). What was sequenced was non-Treg CD4+ T cells sorted from blood. The CDR3 region is CASSRGGYEQYF. In nucleotides, the CDR3 is TGTGCCAGCAGCCGGGGTGGCTACGAGCAGTACTTC.